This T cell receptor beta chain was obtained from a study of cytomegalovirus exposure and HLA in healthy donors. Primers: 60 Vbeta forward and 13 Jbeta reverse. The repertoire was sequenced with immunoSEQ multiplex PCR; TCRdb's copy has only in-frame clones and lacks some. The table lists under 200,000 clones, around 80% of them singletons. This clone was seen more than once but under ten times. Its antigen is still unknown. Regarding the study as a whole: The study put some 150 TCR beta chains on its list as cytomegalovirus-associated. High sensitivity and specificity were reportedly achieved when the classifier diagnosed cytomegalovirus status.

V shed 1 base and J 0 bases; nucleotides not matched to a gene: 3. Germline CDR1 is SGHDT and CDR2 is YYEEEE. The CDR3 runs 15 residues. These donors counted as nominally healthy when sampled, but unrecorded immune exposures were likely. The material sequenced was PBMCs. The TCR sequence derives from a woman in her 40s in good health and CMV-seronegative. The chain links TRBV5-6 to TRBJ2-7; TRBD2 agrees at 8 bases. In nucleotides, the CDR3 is TGTGCCAGCAGCTTGTCCGGGACTAGCTCCTACGAGCAGTACTTC. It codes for CASSLSGTSSYEQYF. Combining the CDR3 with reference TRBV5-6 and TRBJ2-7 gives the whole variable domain DAGVTQSPTHLIKTRGQQVTLRCSPKSGHDTVSWYQQALGQGPQFIFQYYEEEERQRGNFPDRFSGHQFPNYSSELNVNALLLGDSALYLCASSLSGTSSYEQYFGPGTRLTVT.